One and the same sample provided the 17 T cell receptor beta chains below, sequenced in a study of blood T cell repertoires in COVID-19. Sequencing was performed with immunoSEQ multiplex PCR; in TCRdb, only in-frame clones are kept and a portion is missing. The sample contains around 250,000 clones, approximately 85% of which appear only once. Sequencing was done on a sample of PBMCs or T cells enriched from blood (not recorded which). The receptors derive from a woman in her fifties or sixties who had recovered from COVID-19.

This sequence joins TRBV5-4 and TRBJ1-2; D may be TRBD1 (6 bases). Germline CDR1 SGHNT, CDR2 YYREEE (reference sequence). Trimming removed 2 bases at V and 0 bases at J, with 11 bases between. This CDR3 region has 15 residues. The CDR3 spells CASSLTGRANYGYTF. The CDR3, as DNA: TGTGCCAGCAGCTTAACAGGGAGAGCTAACTATGGCTACACCTTC. Based on the CDR3 plus reference TRBV5-4 and TRBJ1-2, the full variable domain is ETGVTQSPTHLIKTRGQQVTLRCSSQSGHNTVSWYQQALGQGPQFIFQYYREEENGRGNFPPRFSGLQFPNYSSELNVNALELDDSALYLCASSLTGRANYGYTFGSGTRLTVV.

The rearrangement joins TRBV2 to TRBJ2-2; D remains ambiguous. The V gene's germline CDR1 is SNHLY and CDR2 FYNNEI. CDR3 length: 13 amino acids. Between the trimmed V and J ends, which lost 5 bases and 5 bases, there was a span of 9 bases. In DNA form, the CDR3 reads TGTGCCAGCAGTCTCCTTACAACCGGGGAGCTGTTTTTT. Protein product: CASSLLTTGELFF.

The V gene is TRBV6-1, the J gene TRBJ2-5; possible D gene TRBD2, 6 bases. CDR1 and CDR2 from the germline V gene are MNHNS and SASEGT. The V and J ends lost 4 bases and 1 base respectively, with 13 bases between them. CDR3 size: 15 residues. The DNA of the CDR3 is TGTGCCAGCAGTGTCAGACTAGTGGGCCAAGAGACCCAGTACTTC. Residues: CASSVRLVGQETQYF.

CDR3: CASSAVWDRGPNYGYTF. Written as DNA, the CDR3 is TGCGCCAGCAGCGCTGTATGGGACAGGGGACCCAACTATGGCTACACCTTC. The chain couples TRBV10-2 to TRBJ1-2; 10 nucleotides align to TRBD1. Per germline, CDR1 WSHSY and CDR2 SAAADI. CDR3 length: 17 amino acids. Trimming at V came to 6 bases and at J to 2 bases, leaving 12 bases not matched to a gene.

The chain combines TRBV6-5 with TRBJ1-2; no clear D gene. The CDR3 covers 15 residues. Germline-derived CDR1 and CDR2 are MNHEY and SVGAGI. Trimming stripped 6 bases from V and 4 bases from J, with 18 bases between. The CDR3 loop reads CASRKRREGGYGYTF. The DNA for the CDR3 is TGTGCCAGCAGAAAAAGGAGGGAGGGTGGCTATGGCTACACCTTC.

The V and J genes are TRBV10-3 and TRBJ2-7; 10 bases are a match to TRBD1. CDR3 length: 12 amino acids. Germline lookup yields CDR1 ENHRY and CDR2 SYGVKD. The V and J ends lost 10 bases and 7 bases, in that order; junction bases with no gene match: 7. CDR3 in amino acids: CASGTGEGEQYF. The CDR3 DNA sequence: TGTGCCAGCGGGACAGGGGAAGGGGAGCAGTACTTC.

The genes are TRBV21-1 and TRBJ1-5; the D segment call TRBD1 is taken from the table without a DNA check. TRBV21-1 is a pseudogene segment. CDR3 length equals 14 residues. CDR3 amino acids: CASQKGASNQPQHF. The CDR3 nucleotides are TGTGCCAGCCAAAAGGGGGCGAGCAATCAGCCCCAGCATTTT.

This chain links TRBV7-6 with TRBJ1-1; perhaps TRBD1 as D (6 bases). The CDR3 consists of 15 residues. Looked up from germline, CDR1 is SGHVS and CDR2 is FNYEAQ. V was pared by 5 bases and J by 0 bases, with 13 bases between. This CDR3 is CASSPGTFMNTEAFF. CDR3 DNA: TGTGCCAGCAGCCCAGGGACATTCATGAACACTGAAGCTTTCTTT.

This clone was detected once. V usage is TRBV5-8 and J usage is TRBJ1-4; D unclear. With 0 bases removed from V and 7 bases from J, the gap between germline ends came to 13 bases. Germline CDR1 and CDR2: SGHTS and YDEGEE. This CDR3 is 15 amino acids long. Here the CDR3 reads CASSLGVYRGEKLFF. CDR3 coding DNA: TGTGCCAGCAGCTTGGGGGTCTACCGGGGTGAAAAACTGTTTTTT.

The gene calls are TRBV7-2 and TRBJ2-5, with 7 nucleotides matching TRBD1. V was clipped by 2 bases and J by 4 bases; unmatched bases: 16. The CDR3 runs to 18 residues. Per germline, CDR1 SGHTA and CDR2 FQGNSA. The CDR3 here is CASSLPPGRRGRLETQYF. The CDR3 DNA sequence: TGTGCCAGCAGCTTACCCCCTGGGCGAAGGGGGCGGTTAGAGACCCAGTACTTC.

The chain carries TRBV20-1 and TRBJ2-1, with D possibly matching TRBD2 (5 bases). The CDR3 spans 11 residues. V lost 5 bases, J lost 8 bases, and 10 bases lay in between. Per germline, CDR1 DFQATT and CDR2 SNEGSKA (reference sequence). CDR3 residues: CSAPRGHEQFF. The CDR3, as DNA: TGCAGTGCTCCTCGGGGTCATGAGCAGTTCTTC.

This chain links TRBV4-3 with TRBJ2-1; the D gene is possibly TRBD2 (6 bases). Germline CDR1 is LGHNA and CDR2 is YSLEER. This CDR3 has 16 residues. Trimming took off 1 base at V and 7 bases at J, with 17 bases between the two ends. The CDR3 spells CASSQGVGLLRNEQFF. CDR3 nucleotide sequence: TGCGCCAGCAGCCAAGGAGTTGGACTACTCCGAAATGAGCAGTTCTTC.

Here the CDR3 reads CASSPGQNTDTQYF. Here the CDR3 DNA reads TGTGCCAGCTCACCAGGCCAGAACACAGATACGCAGTATTTT. The chain is built from TRBV18 and TRBJ2-3; D is ambiguous. V was pared by 2 bases and J by 2 bases, with 8 bases between. CDR3 length: 14 residues. Germline CDR1 and CDR2: KGHSH and LQKENI.

This chain uses TRBV5-4 with TRBJ1-5, with 8 bases matching TRBD1. Germline V gene sequence: CDR1 SGHNT, CDR2 YYREEE (reference sequence). Trimming at V came to 2 bases and at J to 5 bases, leaving 12 bases not matched to a gene. CDR3 length equals 17 residues. The CDR3 protein is CASSFTPGTGIYQPQHF. Here the CDR3 DNA reads TGTGCCAGCAGCTTTACCCCCGGGACAGGAATCTATCAGCCCCAGCATTTT.

V usage is TRBV28 and J usage is TRBJ1-5, with D hard to call. Germline-derived CDR1 and CDR2 are MDHEN and SYDVKM. The CDR3 extends over 13 amino acids. V was clipped by 6 bases and J by 3 bases, with 9 bases between them. The CDR3 DNA is TGTGCCAGCAGGCCCGAGCCCAATCAGCCCCAGCATTTT. Protein product: CASRPEPNQPQHF.

This rearrangement joins TRBV30 to TRBJ1-5; TRBD1 aligns across 10 bases. Germline V CDR1 and CDR2: GTSNPN, SVGIG (reference sequence). There are 12 residues in the CDR3. The V and J ends lost 7 bases and 5 bases, in that order; junction bases with no gene match: 2. The CDR3: CASGQGYQPQHF. DNA of the CDR3: TGTGCCTCGGGACAGGGGTATCAGCCCCAGCATTTT.

The chain uses TRBV30 and TRBJ1-4; D is possibly TRBD1 (5 bases). Germline V lookup: CDR1 GTSNPN, CDR2 SVGIG (reference sequence). The CDR3 has 14 amino acids. The V end was cut by 2 bases, the J end by 4 bases, with 11 bases between. The CDR3 DNA sequence: TGTGCCTGGAGTTTCAGGGCCGGTAATGAAAAACTGTTTTTT. As protein: CAWSFRAGNEKLFF. Full variable domain (missing parts from reference TRBV30 and TRBJ1-4): SQTIHQWPATLVQPVGSPLSLECTVEGTSNPNLYWYRQAAGRGLQLLFYSVGIGQISSEVPQNLSASRPQDRQFILSSKKLLLSDSGFYLCAWSFRAGNEKLFFGSGTQLSVL.